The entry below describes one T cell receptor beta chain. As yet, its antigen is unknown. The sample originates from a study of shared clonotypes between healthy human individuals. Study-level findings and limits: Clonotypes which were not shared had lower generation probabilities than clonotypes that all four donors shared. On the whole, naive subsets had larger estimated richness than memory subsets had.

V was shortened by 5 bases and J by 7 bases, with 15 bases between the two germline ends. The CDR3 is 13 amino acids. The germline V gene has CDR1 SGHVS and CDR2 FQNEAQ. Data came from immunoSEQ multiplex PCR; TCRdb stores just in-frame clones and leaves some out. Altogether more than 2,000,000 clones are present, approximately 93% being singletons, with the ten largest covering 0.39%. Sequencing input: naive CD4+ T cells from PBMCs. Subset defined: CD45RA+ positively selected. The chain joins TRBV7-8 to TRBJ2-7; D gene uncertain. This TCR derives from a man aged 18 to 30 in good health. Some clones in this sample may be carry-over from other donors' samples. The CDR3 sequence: CASSQLVGREQYF. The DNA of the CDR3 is TGTGCCAGCAGCCAACTTGTTGGTCGAGAGCAGTACTTC.